Listed below are T cell receptor beta chains from one sample, sequenced in a study of T cells in Graves' hyperthyroidism and ophthalmopathy. Using its own MiXCR run on the multiplex PCR reads, TCRdb lists one record per CDR3 protein. This table holds more than 300,000 distinct CDR3 sequences, 15% to 20% found once. Material: blood. These TCRs come from a woman aged 30 to 39 with Graves' hyperthyroidism that later progressed to Graves' ophthalmopathy. The CDR3 runs from the conserved cysteine through the conserved F or W. The order of the fields is CDR3 length, D gene, V gene, clone size, J gene, CDR3 protein, CDR3 DNA. The D gene is left open where the match is weak. Size is omitted from some rows. Given values are once, few, many or a class for expanded clones.

>16|TRBD1|TRBV6-1|NA|TRBJ2-1
CASRRQGGSQSLEQFF
TGTGCCAGCAGGCGACAGGGTGGGTCTCAGTCCCTTGAGCAGTTCTTC
>15|NA|TRBV12-3/TRBV12-4|NA|TRBJ2-3
CASNLQGSSTDTQYF
TGTGCCAGCAATTTACAGGGCTCTAGCACAGATACGCAGTATTTT
>17|TRBD1|TRBV6-2/TRBV6-3|few|TRBJ2-2
CASSYNTGQGYTGELFF
TGTGCCAGCAGTTACAACACAGGACAGGGATACACCGGGGAGCTGTTTTTT
>16|TRBD2|TRBV11-2|many|TRBJ2-1
CASSLVPSGSGNEQFF
TGTGCCAGCAGCTTAGTTCCCAGCGGGAGTGGTAATGAGCAGTTCTTC
>16|TRBD2|TRBV7-6|NA|TRBJ2-7
CASSLATSGRGYEQYF
TGTGCCAGCAGCTTAGCGACTAGCGGGAGAGGCTACGAGCAGTACTTC
>18|NA|TRBV12-3/TRBV12-4|NA|TRBJ2-6
CASSLVTAALSGANVLTF
TGTGCCAGCAGTTTAGTAACTGCAGCCCTCTCTGGGGCCAACGTCCTGACTTTC
>14|NA|TRBV27|many|TRBJ2-7
CASSYRSIAYEQYF
TGTGCCAGCAGCTACCGCTCAATAGCCTACGAGCAGTACTTC
>14|NA|TRBV12-3/TRBV12-4|NA|TRBJ1-5
CASSFLRVDQPQHF
TGTGCCAGCAGTTTTTTAAGGGTGGATCAGCCCCAGCATTTT
>15|NA|TRBV2|many|TRBJ1-1
CASSEIGGRGTEAFF
TGTGCCAGCAGTGAAATCGGGGGGCGAGGAACTGAAGCTTTCTTT
>13|NA|TRBV5-1|few|TRBJ1-1
CASSPRPARETFF
TGCGCCAGCAGCCCCAGGCCGGCGAGGGAAACTTTCTTT
>15|NA|TRBV27|many|TRBJ2-7
CASSLKGTFYYEQYF
TGTGCCAGCAGTCTCAAGGGGACATTCTACTACGAGCAGTACTTC
>15|NA|TRBV29-1|many|TRBJ1-1
CSVAGEGWENTEAFF
TGCAGCGTTGCCGGAGAGGGTTGGGAGAACACTGAAGCTTTCTTT
>17|NA|TRBV4-1|NA|TRBJ2-1
CASSQGTIGSRANEQFF
TGCGCCAGCAGCCAAGGCACGATTGGTTCGCGGGCGAATGAGCAGTTCTTC
>13|NA|TRBV7-8|NA|TRBJ2-7
CASSLRHSYEQYF
TGTGCCAGCAGCCTCCGACACTCCTACGAGCAGTACTTC